Sequencing of this TCR beta chain was carried out in a study of T cells in pancreatic ductal adenocarcinoma (TCRdb year 2017). With respect to the entire study: Seeking insight into the adaptive T-cell response that arises naturally, the researchers examined how many CD8+ T cells infiltrated tumors of resected pancreatic ductal adenocarcinoma, where they sat, and what features they had, alongside the same properties of suppressive cells. The paper's findings and limits, for the study overall: Because tumors are enriched in CD45RO+ effector T cells rather than naive T cells, which biases toward lower diversity, comparisons of clonality between tumor and blood may be biased. Because inoperable disease is present at presentation in most pancreatic cancer patients, the resected cohort was biased toward the minority with early-stage disease. Blood samples had more total productive templates and approximately 8-fold more unique clonotypes than tumor samples. No significant difference in T-cell clonality was found between tumor and blood, with mean clonality of about 0.11 in tumors and roughly 0.072 in blood.

The V end loses 0 bases and the J end loses 2 bases, and a stretch of 12 bases separates them. CDR1 and CDR2, looked up from the germline V gene, are SGHRS and YFSETQ. From the cysteine up to the phenylalanine, the CDR3 has a length of 15 residues. The only DNA kept is the CDR3, 45 bases in frame from the first base. The immunoSEQ hsTCRB kit was used to amplify TCR beta CDR3 regions from genomic DNA. An Illumina HiSeq system was used to carry out high-throughput TRB CDR3 sequencing. Per the authors' processing: Sequencing reads were analyzed with the immunoSEQ software, and nonproductive sequences with premature stops or frame-shifts were excluded. Repertoire clonality was computed as one minus Shannon entropy normalized by log2 of the number of unique productive sequences. TCRdb re-hosts the immuneACCESS table, in-frame sequences only. Its copies lack some clones; in the studies checked, an unresolved V gene accounts for under half of them, and the cause for the rest is not known. V and J calls and clone size are those listed in that table; D and trimming were worked out from the DNA. A total of roughly 100,000 clones appear in this sample, about 96% of them only once. The top ten hold less than 4% of the sample.

The selected pancreatic ductal adenocarcinoma patients had received surgery without neoadjuvant therapy. After peripheral blood was drawn into heparin tubes, PBMCs were separated on a histopaque density gradient and then cryopreserved in about 10% DMSO. Using the DNeasy Blood and Tissue Kit with Proteinase K and RNase treatment, genomic DNA was extracted from 7 PBMC and roughly 10 flash-frozen tumor specimens. Details on this clone: Its antigen remains unidentified. No much larger clone is present one base from it, and per-base qualities are unavailable.

The chain uses TRBV5-1 and TRBJ2-7; the D gene is possibly TRBD1, with 5 bases matching. This TCR derives from a human donor with pancreatic ductal adenocarcinoma. Sequencing was carried out using PBMCs. The CDR3: CASSLGQSKAYEQYF. The nucleotides read TGCGCCAGCAGCTTGGGACAGAGTAAGGCCTACGAGCAGTACTTC.